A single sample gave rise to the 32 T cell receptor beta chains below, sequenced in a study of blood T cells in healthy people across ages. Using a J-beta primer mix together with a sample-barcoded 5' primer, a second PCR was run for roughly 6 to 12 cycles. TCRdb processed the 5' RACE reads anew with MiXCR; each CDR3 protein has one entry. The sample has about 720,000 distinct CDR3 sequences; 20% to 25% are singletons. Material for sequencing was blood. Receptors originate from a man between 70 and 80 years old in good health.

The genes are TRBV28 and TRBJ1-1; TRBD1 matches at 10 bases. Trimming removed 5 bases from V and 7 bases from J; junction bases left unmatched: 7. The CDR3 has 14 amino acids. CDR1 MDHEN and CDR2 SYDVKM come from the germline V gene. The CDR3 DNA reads TGTGCCAGCAGTCATGACAGGGGGCGAGATGAAGCTTTCTTT. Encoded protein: CASSHDRGRDEAFF. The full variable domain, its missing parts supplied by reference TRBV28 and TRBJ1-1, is DVKVTQSSRYLVKRTGEKVFLECVQDMDHENMFWYRQDPGLGLRLIYFSYDVKMKEKGDIPEGYSVSREKKERFSLILESASTNQTSMYLCASSHDRGRDEAFFGQGTRLTVV.

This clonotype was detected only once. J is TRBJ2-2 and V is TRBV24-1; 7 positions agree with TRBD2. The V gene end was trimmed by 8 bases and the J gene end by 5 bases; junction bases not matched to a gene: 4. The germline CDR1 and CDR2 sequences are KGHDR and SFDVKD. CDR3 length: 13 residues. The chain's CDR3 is CATMNGGTGELFF. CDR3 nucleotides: TGTGCCACCATGAACGGGGGGACCGGGGAGCTGTTTTTT.

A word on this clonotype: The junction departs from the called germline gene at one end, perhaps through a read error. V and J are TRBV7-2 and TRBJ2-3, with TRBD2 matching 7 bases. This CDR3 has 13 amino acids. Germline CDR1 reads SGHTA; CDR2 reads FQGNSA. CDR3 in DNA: TGTGCCTGCAGCTTCGCGGGAGAAGATACGCAGTATTTT. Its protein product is CACSFAGEDTQYF.

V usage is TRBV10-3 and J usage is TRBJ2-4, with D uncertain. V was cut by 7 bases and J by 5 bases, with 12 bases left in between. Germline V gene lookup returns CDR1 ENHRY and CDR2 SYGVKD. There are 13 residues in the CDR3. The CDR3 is CAIKASVENIQYF. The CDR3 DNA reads TGTGCCATCAAAGCGTCGGTCGAAAACATTCAGTACTTC.

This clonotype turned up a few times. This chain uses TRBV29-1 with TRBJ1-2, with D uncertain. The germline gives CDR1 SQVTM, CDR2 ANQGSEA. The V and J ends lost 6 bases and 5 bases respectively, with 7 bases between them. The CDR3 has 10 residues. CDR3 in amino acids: CSVPPYGYTF. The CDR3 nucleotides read TGCAGCGTCCCCCCGTATGGCTACACCTTC.

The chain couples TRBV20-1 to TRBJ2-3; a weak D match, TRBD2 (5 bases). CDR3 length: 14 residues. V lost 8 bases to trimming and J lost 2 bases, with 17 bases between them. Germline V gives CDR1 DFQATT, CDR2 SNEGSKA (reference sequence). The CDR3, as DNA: TGCAGTACTACCGGGATAACTTCCACAGATACGCAGTATTTT. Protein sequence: CSTTGITSTDTQYF.

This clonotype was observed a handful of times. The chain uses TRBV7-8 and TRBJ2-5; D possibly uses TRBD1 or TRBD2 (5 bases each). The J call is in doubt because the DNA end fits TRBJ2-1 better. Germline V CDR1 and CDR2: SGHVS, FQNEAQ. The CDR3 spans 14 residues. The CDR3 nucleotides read TGTGCCAGCAGCCCGGGACGCGGTAACAATGAGCAGTTCTTC. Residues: CASSPGRGNNEQFF.

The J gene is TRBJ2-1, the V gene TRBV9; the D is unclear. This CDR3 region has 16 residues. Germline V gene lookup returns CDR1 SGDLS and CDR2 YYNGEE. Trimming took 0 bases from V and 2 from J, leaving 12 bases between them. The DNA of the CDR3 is TGTGCCAGCAGCGTAGTCTCAGCCGTTACCTACAATGAGCAGTTCTTC. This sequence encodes CASSVVSAVTYNEQFF.

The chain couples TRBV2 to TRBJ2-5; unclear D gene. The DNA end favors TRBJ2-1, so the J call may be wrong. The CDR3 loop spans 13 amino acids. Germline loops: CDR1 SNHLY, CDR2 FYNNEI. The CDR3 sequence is CASSVGQMNEQFF. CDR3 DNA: TGTGCCAGCAGTGTTGGGCAGATGAATGAGCAGTTCTTC.

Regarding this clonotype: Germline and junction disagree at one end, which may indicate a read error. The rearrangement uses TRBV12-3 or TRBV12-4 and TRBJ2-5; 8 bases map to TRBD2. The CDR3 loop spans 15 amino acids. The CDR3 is CAGSGGDRREETQYF. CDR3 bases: TGTGCCGGCAGCGGGGGTGACAGGCGGGAAGAGACCCAGTACTTC.

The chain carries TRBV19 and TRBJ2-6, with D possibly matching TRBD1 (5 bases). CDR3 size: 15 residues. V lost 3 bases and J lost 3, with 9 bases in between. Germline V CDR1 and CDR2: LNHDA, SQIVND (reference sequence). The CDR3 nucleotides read TGTGCCAGTAGTATCAGGGTCAGTGGGGCCAACGTCCTGACTTTC. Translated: CASSIRVSGANVLTF.

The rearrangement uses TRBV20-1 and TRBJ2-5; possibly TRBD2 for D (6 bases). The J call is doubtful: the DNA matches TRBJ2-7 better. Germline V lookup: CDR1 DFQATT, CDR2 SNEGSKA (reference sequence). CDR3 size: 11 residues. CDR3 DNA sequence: TGCAGTGCCTGGGAGGAATACGAGCAGTACTTC. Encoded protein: CSAWEEYEQYF.

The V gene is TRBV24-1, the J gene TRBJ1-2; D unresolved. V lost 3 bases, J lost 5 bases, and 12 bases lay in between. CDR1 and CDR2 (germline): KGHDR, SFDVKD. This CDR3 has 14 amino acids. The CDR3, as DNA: TGTGCCACCAGTGATGGCGGCAGTATTTATGGCTACACCTTC. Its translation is CATSDGGSIYGYTF.

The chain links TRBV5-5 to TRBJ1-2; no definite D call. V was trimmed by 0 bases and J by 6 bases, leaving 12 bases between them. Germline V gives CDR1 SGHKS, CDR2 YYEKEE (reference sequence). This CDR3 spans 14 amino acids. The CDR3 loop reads CASSLVGFENGYTF. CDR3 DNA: TGTGCCAGCAGCTTGGTTGGGTTTGAGAATGGCTACACCTTC.

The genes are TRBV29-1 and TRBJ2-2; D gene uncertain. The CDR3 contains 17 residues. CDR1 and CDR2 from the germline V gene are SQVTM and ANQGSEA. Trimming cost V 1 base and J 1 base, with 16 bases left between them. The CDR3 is CSVEGRGRGKNTGELFF. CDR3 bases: TGCAGCGTTGAAGGTCGAGGTCGCGGTAAGAACACCGGGGAGCTGTTTTTT.

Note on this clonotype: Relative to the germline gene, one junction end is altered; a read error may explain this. The CDR3 protein is CDSGRGGLNTEAFF. The CDR3 nucleotides are TGTGACAGCGGGCGGGGCGGATTGAACACTGAAGCTTTCTTT. This sequence joins TRBV28 and TRBJ1-1; weak D call: TRBD1 (5 bases). The CDR3 covers 14 residues. CDR1 MDHEN and CDR2 SYDVKM come from the germline V gene.

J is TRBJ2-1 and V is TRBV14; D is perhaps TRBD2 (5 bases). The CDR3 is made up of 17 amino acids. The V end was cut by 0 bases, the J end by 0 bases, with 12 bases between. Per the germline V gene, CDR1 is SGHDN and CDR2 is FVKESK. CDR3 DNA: TGTGCCAGCAGCCAAGAAGTAGCGCAGTCCTCCTACAATGAGCAGTTCTTC. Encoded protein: CASSQEVAQSSYNEQFF.

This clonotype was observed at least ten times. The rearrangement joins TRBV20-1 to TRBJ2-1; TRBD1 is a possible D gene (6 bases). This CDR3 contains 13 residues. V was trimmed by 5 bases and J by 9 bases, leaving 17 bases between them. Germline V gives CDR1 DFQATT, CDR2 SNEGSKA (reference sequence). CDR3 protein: CSAPEQGIGEQFF. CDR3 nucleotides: TGCAGTGCTCCGGAACAGGGCATCGGTGAGCAGTTCTTC.

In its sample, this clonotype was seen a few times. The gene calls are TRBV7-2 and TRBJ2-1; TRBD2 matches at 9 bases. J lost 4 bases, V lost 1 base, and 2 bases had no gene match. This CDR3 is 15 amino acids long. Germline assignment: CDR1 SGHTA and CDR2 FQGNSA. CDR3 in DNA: TGTGCCAGCAGCTTAGAGCGGGGGGAATACAATGAGCAGTTCTTC. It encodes CASSLERGEYNEQFF.

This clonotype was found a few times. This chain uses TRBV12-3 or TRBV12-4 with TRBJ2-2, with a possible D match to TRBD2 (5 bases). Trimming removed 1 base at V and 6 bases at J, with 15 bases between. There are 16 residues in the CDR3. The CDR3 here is CASSLGGGRGSGELFF. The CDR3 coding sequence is TGTGCCAGCAGTTTAGGGGGTGGACGCGGGTCCGGGGAGCTGTTTTTT.

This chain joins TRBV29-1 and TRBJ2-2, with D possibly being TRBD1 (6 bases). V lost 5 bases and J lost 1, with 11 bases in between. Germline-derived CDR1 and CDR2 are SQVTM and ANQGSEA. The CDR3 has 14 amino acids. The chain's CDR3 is CSVLRDKNTGELFF. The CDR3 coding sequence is TGCAGCGTTCTCCGGGACAAGAACACCGGGGAGCTGTTTTTT.

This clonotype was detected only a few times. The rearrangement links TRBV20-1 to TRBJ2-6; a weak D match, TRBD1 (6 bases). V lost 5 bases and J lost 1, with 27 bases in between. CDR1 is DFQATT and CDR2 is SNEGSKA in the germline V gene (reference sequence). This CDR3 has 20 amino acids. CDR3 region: CSALGNRALKNPSGANVLTF. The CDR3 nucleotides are TGCAGTGCTCTAGGAAACAGGGCCCTTAAAAATCCGTCTGGGGCCAACGTCCTGACTTTC.

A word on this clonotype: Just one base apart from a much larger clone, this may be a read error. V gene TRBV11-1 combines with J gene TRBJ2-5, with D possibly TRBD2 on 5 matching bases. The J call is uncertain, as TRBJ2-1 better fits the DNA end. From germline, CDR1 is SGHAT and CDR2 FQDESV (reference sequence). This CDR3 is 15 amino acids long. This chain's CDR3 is CASSLEGWGAVEQFF. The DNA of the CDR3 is TGTGCCAGCAGCTTAGAGGGATGGGGAGCAGTTGAGCAGTTCTTC.

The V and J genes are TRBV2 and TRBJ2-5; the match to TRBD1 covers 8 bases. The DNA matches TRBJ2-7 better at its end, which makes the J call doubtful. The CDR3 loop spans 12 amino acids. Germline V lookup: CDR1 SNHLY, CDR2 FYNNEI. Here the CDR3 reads CASIADRVEQYF. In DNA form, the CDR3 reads TGTGCCAGCATCGCGGACAGGGTCGAGCAGTACTTC.

The CDR3 loop is CSVGGHQETQYF. CDR3 in DNA: TGCAGCGTTGGGGGACACCAAGAGACCCAGTACTTC. This chain joins TRBV29-1 and TRBJ2-5; D possibly uses TRBD1 or TRBD2 (5 bases each). The CDR3 runs 12 residues. The germline gives CDR1 SQVTM, CDR2 ANQGSEA. V was shortened by 4 bases and J by 0 bases, with 6 bases between the two germline ends.

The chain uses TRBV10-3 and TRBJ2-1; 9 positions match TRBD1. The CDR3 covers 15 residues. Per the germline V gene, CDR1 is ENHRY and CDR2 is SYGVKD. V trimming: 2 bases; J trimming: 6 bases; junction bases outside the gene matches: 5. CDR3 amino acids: CAISEGQGRSNEQFF. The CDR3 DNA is TGTGCCATCAGTGAGGGACAGGGGCGCTCCAATGAGCAGTTCTTC.

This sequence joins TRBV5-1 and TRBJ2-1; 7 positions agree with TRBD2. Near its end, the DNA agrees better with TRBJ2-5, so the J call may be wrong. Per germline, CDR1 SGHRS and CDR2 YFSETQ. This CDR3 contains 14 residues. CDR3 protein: CASSPRGFAETQYF. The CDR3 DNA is TGCGCCAGCAGCCCGCGGGGGTTTGCAGAGACCCAGTACTTC.

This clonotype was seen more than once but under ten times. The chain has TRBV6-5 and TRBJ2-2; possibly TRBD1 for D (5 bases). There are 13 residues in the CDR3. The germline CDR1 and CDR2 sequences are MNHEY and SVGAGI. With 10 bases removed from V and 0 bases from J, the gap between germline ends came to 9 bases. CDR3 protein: CATLTANTGELFF. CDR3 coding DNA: TGTGCCACCCTGACAGCGAACACCGGGGAGCTGTTTTTT.

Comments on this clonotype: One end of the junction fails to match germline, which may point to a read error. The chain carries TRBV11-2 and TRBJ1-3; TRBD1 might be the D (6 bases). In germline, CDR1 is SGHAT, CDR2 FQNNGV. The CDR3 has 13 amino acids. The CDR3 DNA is TGTACCAGCAGCTTAGGGGGAAGAGACACCATATATTTT. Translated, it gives CTSSLGGRDTIYF. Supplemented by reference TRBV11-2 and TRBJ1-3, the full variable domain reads EAGVAQSPRYKIIEKRQSVAFWCNPISGHATLYWYQQILGQGPKLLIQFQNNGVVDDSQLPKDRFSAERLKGVDSTLKIQPAKLEDSAVYLCTSSLGGRDTIYFGEGSWLTVV.

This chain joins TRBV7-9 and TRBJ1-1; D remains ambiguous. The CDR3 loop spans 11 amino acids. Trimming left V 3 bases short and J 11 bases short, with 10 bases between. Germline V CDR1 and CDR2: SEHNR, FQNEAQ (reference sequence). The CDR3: CASSFGNEAFF. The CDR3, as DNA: TGTGCCAGCAGCTTTGGCAACGAGGCTTTCTTT.

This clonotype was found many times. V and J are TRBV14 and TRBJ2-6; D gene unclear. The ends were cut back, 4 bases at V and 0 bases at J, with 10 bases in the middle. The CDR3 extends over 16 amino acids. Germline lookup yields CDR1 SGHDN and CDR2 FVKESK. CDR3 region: CASSPDIGSGANVLTF. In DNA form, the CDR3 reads TGTGCCAGCAGCCCCGATATCGGCTCTGGGGCCAACGTCCTGACTTTC.

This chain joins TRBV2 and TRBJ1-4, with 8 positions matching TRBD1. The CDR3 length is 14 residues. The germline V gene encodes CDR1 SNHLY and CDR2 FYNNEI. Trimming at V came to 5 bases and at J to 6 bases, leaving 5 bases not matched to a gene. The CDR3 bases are TGTGCCAGCAGTACCGGGACAGGTTATGAAAAACTGTTTTTT. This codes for CASSTGTGYEKLFF.